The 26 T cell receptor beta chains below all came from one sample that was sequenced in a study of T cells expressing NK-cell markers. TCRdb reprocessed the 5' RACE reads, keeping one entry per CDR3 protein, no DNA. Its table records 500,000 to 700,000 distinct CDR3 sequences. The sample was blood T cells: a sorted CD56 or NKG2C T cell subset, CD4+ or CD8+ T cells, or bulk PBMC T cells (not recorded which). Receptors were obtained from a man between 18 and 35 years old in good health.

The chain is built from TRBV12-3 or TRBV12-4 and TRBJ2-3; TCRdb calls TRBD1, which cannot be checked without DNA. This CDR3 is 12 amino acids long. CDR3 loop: CASSTGEDTQYF.

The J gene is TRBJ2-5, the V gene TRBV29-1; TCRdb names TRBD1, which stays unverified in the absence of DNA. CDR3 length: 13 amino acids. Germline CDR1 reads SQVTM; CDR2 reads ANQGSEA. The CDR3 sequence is CSVVSGRLETQYF.

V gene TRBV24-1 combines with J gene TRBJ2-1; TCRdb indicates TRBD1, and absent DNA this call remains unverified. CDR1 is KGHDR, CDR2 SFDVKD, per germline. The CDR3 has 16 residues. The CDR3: CATSDRQGGIYNEQFF.

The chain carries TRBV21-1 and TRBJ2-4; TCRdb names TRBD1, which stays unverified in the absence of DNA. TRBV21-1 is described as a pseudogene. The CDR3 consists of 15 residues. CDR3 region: CASSSSRQEGDIQYF.

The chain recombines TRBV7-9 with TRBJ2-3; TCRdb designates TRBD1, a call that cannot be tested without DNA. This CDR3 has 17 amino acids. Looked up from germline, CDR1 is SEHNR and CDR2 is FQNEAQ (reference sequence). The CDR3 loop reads CASSMEDRGVWADTQYF. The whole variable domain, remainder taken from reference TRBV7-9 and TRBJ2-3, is DTGVSQNPRHKITKRGQNVTFRCDPISEHNRLYWYRQTLGQGPEFLTYFQNEAQLEKSRLLSDRFSAERPKGSFSTLEIQRTEQGDSAMYLCASSMEDRGVWADTQYFGPGTRLTVL.

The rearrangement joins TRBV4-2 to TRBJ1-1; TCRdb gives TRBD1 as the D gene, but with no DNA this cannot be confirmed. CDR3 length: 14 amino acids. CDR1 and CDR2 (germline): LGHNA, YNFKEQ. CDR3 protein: CACTPGQWNTEAFF.

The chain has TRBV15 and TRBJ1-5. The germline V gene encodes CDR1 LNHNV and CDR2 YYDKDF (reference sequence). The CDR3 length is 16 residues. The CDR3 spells CATSRGKRAFNQPQHF.

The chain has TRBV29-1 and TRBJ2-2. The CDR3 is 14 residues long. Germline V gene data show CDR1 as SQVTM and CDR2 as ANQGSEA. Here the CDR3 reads CSASQSANTGELFF.

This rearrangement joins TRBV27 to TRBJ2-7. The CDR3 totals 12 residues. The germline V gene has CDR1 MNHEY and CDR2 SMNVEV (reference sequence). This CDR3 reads CASSLRWGEQYF.

CDR3 in amino acids: CASSQGVRGQSNQPQHF. The gene calls are TRBV4-3 and TRBJ1-5; TCRdb calls TRBD1, which cannot be checked without DNA. Germline CDR1 and CDR2: LGHNA and YSLEER. The CDR3 has 17 amino acids.

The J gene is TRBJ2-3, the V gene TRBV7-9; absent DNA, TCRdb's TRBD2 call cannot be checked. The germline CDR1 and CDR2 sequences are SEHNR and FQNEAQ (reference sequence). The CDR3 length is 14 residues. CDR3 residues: CASRNREGADTQYF.

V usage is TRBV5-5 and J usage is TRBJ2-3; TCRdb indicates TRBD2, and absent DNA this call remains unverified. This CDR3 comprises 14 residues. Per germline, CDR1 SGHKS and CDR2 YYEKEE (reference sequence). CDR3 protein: CASSLVGLAEGEYF. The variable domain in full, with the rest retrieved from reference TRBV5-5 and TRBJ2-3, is DAGVTQSPTHLIKTRGQQVTLRCSPISGHKSVSWYQQVLGQGPQFIFQYYEKEERGRGNFPDRFSARQFPNYSSELNVNALLLGDSALYLCASSLVGLAEGEYFGPGTRLTVL.

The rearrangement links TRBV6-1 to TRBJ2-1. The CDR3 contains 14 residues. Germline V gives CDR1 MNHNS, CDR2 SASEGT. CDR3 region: CASSEAGVINEQFF.

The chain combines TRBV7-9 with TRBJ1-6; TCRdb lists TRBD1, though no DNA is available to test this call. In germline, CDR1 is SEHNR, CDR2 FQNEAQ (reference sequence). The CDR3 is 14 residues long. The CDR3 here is CAIPISGGNSPLHF.

The chain's CDR3 is CASSQARSDTQYF. The chain joins TRBV4-3 to TRBJ2-3; TCRdb reports TRBD2, a call that lacks DNA to check it against. The germline CDR1 and CDR2 sequences are LGHNA and YSLEER. This CDR3 region has 13 residues.

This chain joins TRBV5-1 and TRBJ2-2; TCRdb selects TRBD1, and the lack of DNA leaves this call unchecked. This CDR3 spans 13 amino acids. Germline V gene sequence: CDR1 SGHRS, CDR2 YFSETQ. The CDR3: CASSPGVIGELFF.

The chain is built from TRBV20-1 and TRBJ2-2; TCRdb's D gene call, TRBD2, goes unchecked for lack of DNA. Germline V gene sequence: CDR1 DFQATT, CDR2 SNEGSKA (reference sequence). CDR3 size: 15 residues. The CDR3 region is CSAPSGTAPTGELFF.

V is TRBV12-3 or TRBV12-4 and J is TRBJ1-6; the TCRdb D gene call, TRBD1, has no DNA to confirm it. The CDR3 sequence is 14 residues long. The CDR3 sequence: CASSPSRGNSPLHF.

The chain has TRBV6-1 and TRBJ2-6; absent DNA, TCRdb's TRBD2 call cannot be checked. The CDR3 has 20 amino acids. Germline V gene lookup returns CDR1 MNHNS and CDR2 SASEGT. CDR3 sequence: CASSERALGYVPSGANVLTF.

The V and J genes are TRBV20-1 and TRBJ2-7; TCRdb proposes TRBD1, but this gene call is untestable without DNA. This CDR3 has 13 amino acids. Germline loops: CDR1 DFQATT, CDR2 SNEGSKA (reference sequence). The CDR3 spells CSAQTGSYGEQYF.

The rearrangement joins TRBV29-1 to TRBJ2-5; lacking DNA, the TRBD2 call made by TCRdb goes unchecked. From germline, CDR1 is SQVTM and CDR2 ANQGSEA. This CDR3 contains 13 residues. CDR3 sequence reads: CSVVGTPSGTQYF. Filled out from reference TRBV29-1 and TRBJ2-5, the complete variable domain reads SAVISQKPSRDICQRGTSLTIQCQVDSQVTMMFWYRQQPGQSLTLIATANQGSEATYESGFVIDKFPISRPNLTFSTLTVSNMSPEDSSIYLCSVVGTPSGTQYFGPGTRLLVL.

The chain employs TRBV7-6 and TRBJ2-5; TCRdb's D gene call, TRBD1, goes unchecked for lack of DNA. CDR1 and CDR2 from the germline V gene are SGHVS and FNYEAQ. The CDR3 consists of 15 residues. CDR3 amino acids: CASSLEDSLQETQYF.

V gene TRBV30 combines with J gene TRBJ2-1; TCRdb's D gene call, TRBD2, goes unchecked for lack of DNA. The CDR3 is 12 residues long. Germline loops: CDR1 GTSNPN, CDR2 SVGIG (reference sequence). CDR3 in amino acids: CASLAAGNEQFF.

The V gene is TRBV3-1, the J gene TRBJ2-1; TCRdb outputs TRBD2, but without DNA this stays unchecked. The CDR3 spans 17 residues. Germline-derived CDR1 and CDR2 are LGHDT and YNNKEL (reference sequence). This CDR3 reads CASSLTGLAGSYNEQFF.

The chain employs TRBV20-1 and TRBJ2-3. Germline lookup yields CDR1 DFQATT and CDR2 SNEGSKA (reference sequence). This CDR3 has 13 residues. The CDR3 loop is CSAKRVFTDTQYF.

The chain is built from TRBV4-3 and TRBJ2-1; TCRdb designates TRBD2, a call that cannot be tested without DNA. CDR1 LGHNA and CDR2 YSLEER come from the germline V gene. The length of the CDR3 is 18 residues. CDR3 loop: CASSQETGTSGRNNEQFF.